This T cell receptor beta chain was documented in a study of blood T cells in healthy people across ages (dated by TCRdb to 2015 to 2017). Regarding the study in general: In model experiments, roughly one uniquely barcoded TCR beta cDNA molecule per two T cells was captured by template switching. To track age-related changes in TCR beta repertoire diversity, the study relied on deep sequencing normalized with unique cDNA molecular identifiers. The donors were split into four age groups: young (average 16 years), middle-aged (nearly 40), aged (roughly 60) and long-lived (approximately 80). For two donors (one aged 18 to 30 and one aged 80 or older), the study analyzed two additional independent replicas of 1 million unique cDNA reads from the same blood draw. General conclusions and limits of the study: Because profiling used bulk unsorted PBMCs, naive and antigen-experienced compartments could not be compared conclusively. Observed TCR beta diversity per million T cells fell roughly linearly with age, and a significant reduction was already apparent by age roughly 40. Donor CMV infection status was unknown, potentially confounding age-related changes in expanded clonotypes. Estimates of total diversity from one million sequenced T cells were regarded as lower bounds and underestimates. Compared with the aged group, the long-lived group had more naive CD4+ T cells, fewer expanded clones and increased TCR diversity, a pattern suggesting age selection. A strong correlation was found between observed TCR beta diversity and the percentage of naive T cells measured by flow cytometry.

The library was generated by 5' RACE. TCRdb names Illumina HiSeq 2500 as the instrument used. The second PCR ran for roughly 7 to 11 cycles and used a J-beta primer mix along with a sample-barcoded 5' primer. Each TCR beta cDNA molecule received a unique molecular identifier from a template-switch 5' adaptor carrying 12 random nucleotides. Each sample yielded at least 2.5 million CDR3-containing paired-end reads. The Mint cDNA synthesis kit, primed by a TRBC-specific oligonucleotide, was used to synthesize first-strand cDNA from all RNA. Following uracil-DNA glycosylase treatment, all cDNA underwent a first 18-cycle PCR with the universal primers M1SS and BC2_uni_R. As for the original processing: Normalization of each sample was performed by random selection of 1 million high-quality reads, each carrying a distinct molecular identifier. Instead of being binned into consensus sequences, reads that shared molecular identifiers were thrown out. MiTCR, set to a Q25 quality threshold and the strictest error-elimination algorithm, was used for CDR3 identification, clonotype clustering and error correction. A nonparametric unseen species model using Euler transformation provided a lower-bound estimate of total TCR beta diversity. TCRdb reanalyzed the raw reads on its own, using fastp at Q25 for trimming and MiXCR for clone calling, and kept in-frame beta chains. Duplicate CDR3 protein sequences are folded into a single record with the most common DNA and genes. The V and J calls shown here were made by TCRdb, not taken from the authors' results. The sample records approximately 490,000 distinct CDR3 sequences, more than 20% of which are singletons. The ten top clones hold approximately 8.7% of the sample.

This clonotype was picked up a small number of times. The clone's antigen remains unknown. There are no base qualities to consult, and no much larger clone falls within one base. From its cysteine to its phenylalanine, the CDR3 spans 14 amino acids. The entry retains the CDR3 DNA only, 42 bases that are in frame from base 1. Via the germline V gene, CDR1 is LGHNA and CDR2 YSLEER. Donors were 39 systemically healthy Caucasian individuals from Russia aged about 6 to 100 years. Each donor gave about 9.7 milliliters of peripheral blood, drawn into EDTA-treated Vacutainer tubes. Ficoll-Paque density-gradient centrifugation was used to isolate PBMCs, with at least 6.5 million per sample. Trizol reagent was used to extract total RNA from PBMCs, with at least 5.5 micrograms per sample. For every donor, an aliquot of PBMCs went through flow cytometry to measure the percentages of naive CD45RAhigh/CD27high T cells.

These sequences were also reported in another study, on T cells of mothers and their children. The second study's paper adds: The donors were nine systemically healthy Caucasian individuals, made up of three mothers and their six children. cDNA synthesis used all of the extracted RNA, with roughly 1.5 ug of RNA in each 15 ul reaction. Sample barcodes and 2-4 random nucleotides were added via the M1S primer in the second PCR. Over 8 million TCR beta CDR3 reads came from each mother, compared with some 3.1 million reads from each child. TCR recombination output is similarly shaped by thymic selection in related and unrelated pairs, with a minor effect exerted by inherited differences. Normalized repertoire overlap was always slightly but never significantly higher in related than unrelated mother-child pairs. Persistent microchimeric T cell clones were not detected, at a sensitivity of around 99 clones per million clonotypes. Deep NGS was used in the study to compare the TCR beta repertoires of mothers and children and to look for features that separate related mother-child pairs from unrelated individuals. On average, the children were 11 +/- 4 years old, while the mothers were about 40 +/- 4 years old. After adapters were ligated using NEBNext reagents, the libraries underwent 100+100 nt paired-end sequencing on an Illumina HiSeq 2000. To prevent cross-contamination, the mother and child libraries were prepared one month apart and sequenced in separate runs. Each donor had between about 450,000 and 2,300,000 distinct TCR beta clonotypes identified. Naive TCR beta clonotypes were estimated from low-frequency clonotypes matched to each donor's FACS-determined naive share, without sorting.

The rearranged chain carries TRBV4-3 and TRBJ2-5, with the identity of the D gene unclear. The J call is uncertain, as TRBJ2-7 better fits the DNA end. The receptor was isolated from a boy aged 5 to 17 in good health. Sequencing was carried out using blood. This receptor has the CDR3 CASSQVVGTYEQYF. The base sequence is TGCGCCAGCAGCCAAGTAGTGGGAACCTACGAGCAGTACTTC.